The 15 T cell receptor beta chains below were found in one sample sequenced in a study of shared clonotypes between healthy human individuals. Profiled with immunoSEQ multiplex PCR; TCRdb holds only in-frame clones, not every one. The data contain fewer than 800,000 clones, under 95% of them singletons. CD45RO-negative cells were positively selected for CCR7, leaving out terminally differentiated effector memory CD45RA+ cells. Input material: naive CD8+ T cells sorted from blood. These receptors all stem from a man younger than 40 in good health.

The chain carries TRBV19 and TRBJ2-1; D is undetermined. V lost 5 bases, J lost 2 bases, and 7 bases lay in between. Germline V gene data show CDR1 as LNHDA and CDR2 as SQIVND (reference sequence). This CDR3 region has 13 residues. CDR3 nucleotides: TGTGCCAGTAGTTCTTCCCCCTACAATGAGCAGTTCTTC. Its translation: CASSSSPYNEQFF.

The chain joins TRBV19 to TRBJ2-3; D unresolved. CDR1 and CDR2 from the germline V gene are LNHDA and SQIVND (reference sequence). The CDR3 runs 13 residues. V gave up 2 bases and J gave up 4 bases, with 7 bases separating them. The CDR3 bases are TGTGCCAGTAGTATAATCGCATCAGATACGCAGTATTTT. It codes for CASSIIASDTQYF.

The genes are TRBV27 and TRBJ2-2, with D possibly being TRBD2 (5 bases). CDR1 and CDR2 from the germline V gene are MNHEY and SMNVEV (reference sequence). Between the trimmed V and J ends, which lost 0 bases and 3 bases, there was a span of 8 bases. The CDR3 is 15 residues long. Here the CDR3 reads CASSLSWTHTGELFF. CDR3 DNA sequence: TGTGCCAGCAGTTTATCGTGGACTCACACCGGGGAGCTGTTTTTT.

V is TRBV6-1 and J is TRBJ2-7; 8 bases line up with TRBD1. The CDR3 contains 18 residues. The V gene's germline CDR1 is MNHNS and CDR2 SASEGT. The V gene end was trimmed by 1 base and the J gene end by 3 bases; junction bases not matched to a gene: 14. CDR3 nucleotides: TGTGCCAGCAGTGAAGAGAGGGGCCTAACGACAGGGGTCTACGAGCAGTACTTC. It encodes CASSEERGLTTGVYEQYF.

V and J are TRBV7-9 and TRBJ2-1; possibly TRBD1 for D (5 bases). There are 14 residues in the CDR3. Germline CDR1 reads SEHNR; CDR2 reads FQNEAQ (reference sequence). V lost 1 base and J 7 bases, leaving 11 bases between the germline ends. The CDR3 DNA follows: TGTGCCAGCAGCTTAGGAGACAGTGGGAATGAGCAGTTCTTC. Protein product: CASSLGDSGNEQFF.

J is TRBJ2-7 and V is TRBV6-6; D is undetermined. Deletions cut 6 bases from V and 4 bases from J, with 10 bases between. Germline CDR1 MNHNY, CDR2 SVGAGI (reference sequence). This CDR3 has 12 residues. The CDR3 nucleotides read TGTGCCAGCAGGGATCTAGATTACGAGCAGTACTTC. It translates to CASRDLDYEQYF.

The V gene is TRBV28, the J gene TRBJ1-2, with D hard to call. The CDR3 has 16 residues. V was pared by 6 bases and J by 5 bases, with 22 bases between. Germline CDR1 and CDR2: MDHEN and SYDVKM. Here the CDR3 reads CASSWSIGEVEYGYTF. The CDR3, as DNA: TGTGCCAGCAGCTGGAGCATCGGGGAGGTCGAATATGGCTACACCTTC.

This chain uses TRBV7-9 with TRBJ1-4; D gene uncertain. Germline loops: CDR1 SEHNR, CDR2 FQNEAQ (reference sequence). Trimming cost V 2 bases and J 4 bases, with 8 bases left between them. This CDR3 spans 14 amino acids. The CDR3 region is CASSLKGGNEKLFF. The CDR3 DNA is TGTGCCAGCAGCTTAAAGGGAGGTAATGAAAAACTGTTTTTT.

Here the CDR3 DNA reads TGTGCCAGCAGCTTTCAAGGGGGCAATCAGCCCCAGCATTTT. Translation: CASSFQGGNQPQHF. The V and J genes are TRBV5-8 and TRBJ1-5; tentatively, D is TRBD1 (5 bases). Trimming removed 2 bases at V and 2 bases at J, with 8 bases between. CDR1 and CDR2 from the germline V gene are SGHTS and YDEGEE. The CDR3 has 14 amino acids.

The chain has TRBV6-6 and TRBJ2-1; 9 nucleotides agree with TRBD1. This CDR3 region has 15 residues. The junction had 2 bases not matched to a gene; V was cut back by 2 bases and J by 3 bases. Germline values: CDR1 MNHNY, CDR2 SVGAGI (reference sequence). CDR3 sequence reads: CASSYGTGNYNEQFF. CDR3 DNA sequence: TGTGCCAGCAGTTACGGGACAGGGAACTACAATGAGCAGTTCTTC.

The chain employs TRBV29-1 and TRBJ2-1, with 13 bases that match TRBD2. This CDR3 contains 12 residues. Germline V gene lookup returns CDR1 SQVTM and CDR2 ANQGSEA. V shed 7 bases, J shed 9 bases, and the junction held 3 bases outside the gene matches. The CDR3 sequence is CSGTSGSAEQFF. The CDR3 coding sequence is TGCAGCGGGACTAGCGGGAGTGCTGAGCAGTTCTTC.

The CDR3 coding sequence is TGTGCCAGCAGCTCTGACAGGTGGGAATTGGGGAACACTGAAGCTTTCTTT. Protein product: CASSSDRWELGNTEAFF. The chain links TRBV7-9 to TRBJ1-1, with a possible D match to TRBD1 (6 bases). CDR1 and CDR2 (germline): SEHNR, FQNEAQ (reference sequence). Trimming pared 4 bases from V and 1 base from J, leaving 19 bases between. CDR3 length: 17 amino acids.

This rearrangement joins TRBV11-3 to TRBJ2-7, with D unclear. Germline V CDR1 and CDR2: SGHNT, YENEEA. Trimming removed 1 base at V and 3 bases at J, with 7 bases between. CDR3 size: 13 residues. CDR3: CASSLAIGYEQYF. The CDR3 DNA reads as TGTGCCAGCAGCTTAGCTATCGGCTACGAGCAGTACTTC. Combining the CDR3 with reference TRBV11-3 and TRBJ2-7 gives the whole variable domain EAGVVQSPRYKIIEKKQPVAFWCNPISGHNTLYWYLQNLGQGPELLIRYENEEAVDDSQLPKDRFSAERLKGVDSTLKIQPAELGDSAVYLCASSLAIGYEQYFGPGTRLTVT.

This clone was observed once. The rearrangement joins TRBV25-1 to TRBJ2-3; TRBD1 agrees at 12 bases. CDR1 is MGHDK, CDR2 SYGVNS, per germline. The V gene end was trimmed by 7 bases and the J gene end by 3 bases; junction bases not matched to a gene: 5. The length of the CDR3 is 15 residues. CDR3 bases: TGTGCCAGCATAGGGACAGGGGGCATAACAGATACGCAGTATTTT. As protein: CASIGTGGITDTQYF.

The chain couples TRBV14 to TRBJ1-1; D might be TRBD1 (6 bases). V gave up 5 bases and J gave up 0 bases, with 13 bases separating them. CDR3 length equals 15 residues. Looked up from germline, CDR1 is SGHDN and CDR2 is FVKESK. CDR3 DNA: TGTGCCAGCAGCAGACGGACAGCAATGAACACTGAAGCTTTCTTT. The encoded protein is CASSRRTAMNTEAFF.